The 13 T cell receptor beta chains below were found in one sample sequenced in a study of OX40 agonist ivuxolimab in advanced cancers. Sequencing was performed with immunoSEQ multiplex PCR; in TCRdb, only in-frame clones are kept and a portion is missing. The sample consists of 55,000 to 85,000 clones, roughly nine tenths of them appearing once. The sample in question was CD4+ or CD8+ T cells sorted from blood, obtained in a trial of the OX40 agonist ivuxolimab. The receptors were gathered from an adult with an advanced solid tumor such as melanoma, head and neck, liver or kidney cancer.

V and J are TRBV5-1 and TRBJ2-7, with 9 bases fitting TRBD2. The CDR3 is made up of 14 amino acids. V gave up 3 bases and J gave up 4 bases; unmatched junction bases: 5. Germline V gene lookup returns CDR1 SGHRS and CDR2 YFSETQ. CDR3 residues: CASSSSGNGYEQYF. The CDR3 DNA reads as TGCGCCAGCAGCTCTAGCGGGAACGGTTACGAGCAGTACTTC.

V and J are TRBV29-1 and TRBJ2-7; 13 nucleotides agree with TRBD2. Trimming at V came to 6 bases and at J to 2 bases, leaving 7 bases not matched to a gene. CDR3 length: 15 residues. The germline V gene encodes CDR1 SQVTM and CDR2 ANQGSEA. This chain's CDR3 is CSVPDTSGRAYEQYF. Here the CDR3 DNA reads TGCAGCGTGCCGGATACTAGCGGGAGGGCCTACGAGCAGTACTTC.

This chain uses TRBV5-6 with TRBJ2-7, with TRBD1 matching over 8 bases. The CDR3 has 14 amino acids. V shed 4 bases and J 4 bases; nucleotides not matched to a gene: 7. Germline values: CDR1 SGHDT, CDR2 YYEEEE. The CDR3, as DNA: TGTGCCAGCAGCCGCGGACAGGGAGCGTACGAGCAGTACTTC. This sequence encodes CASSRGQGAYEQYF. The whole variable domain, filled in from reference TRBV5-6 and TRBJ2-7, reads DAGVTQSPTHLIKTRGQQVTLRCSPKSGHDTVSWYQQALGQGPQFIFQYYEEEERQRGNFPDRFSGHQFPNYSSELNVNALLLGDSALYLCASSRGQGAYEQYFGPGTRLTVT.

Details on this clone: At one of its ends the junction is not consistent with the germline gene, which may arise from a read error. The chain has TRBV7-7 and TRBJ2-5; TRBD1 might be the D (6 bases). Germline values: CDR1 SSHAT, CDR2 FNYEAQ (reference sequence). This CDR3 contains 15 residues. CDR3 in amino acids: CASSPQGSRGETQYF. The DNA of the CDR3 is TGTGCTAGCAGCCCACAAGGGTCCAGGGGAGAGACCCAGTACTTC.

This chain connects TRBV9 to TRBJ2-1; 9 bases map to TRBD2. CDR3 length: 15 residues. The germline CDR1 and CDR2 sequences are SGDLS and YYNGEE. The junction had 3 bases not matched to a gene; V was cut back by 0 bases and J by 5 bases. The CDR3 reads CASSVGASGNNEQFF. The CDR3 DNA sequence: TGTGCCAGCAGCGTAGGGGCTAGCGGGAACAATGAGCAGTTCTTC. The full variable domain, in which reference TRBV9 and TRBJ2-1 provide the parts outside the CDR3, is DSGVTQTPKHLITATGQRVTLRCSPRSGDLSVYWYQQSLDQGLQFLIQYYNGEERAKGNILERFSAQQFPDLHSELNLSSLELGDSALYFCASSVGASGNNEQFFGPGTRLTVL.

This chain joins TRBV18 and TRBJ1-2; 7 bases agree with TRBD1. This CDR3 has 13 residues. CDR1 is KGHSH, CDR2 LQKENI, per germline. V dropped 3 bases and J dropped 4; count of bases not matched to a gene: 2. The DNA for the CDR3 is TGTGCCAGCTCACCCGGGACAGTCTATGGCTACACCTTC. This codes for CASSPGTVYGYTF.

CDR3 in DNA: TGCGCCAGCAGCTTGGCCCAAGGACAGAACCCCTACGAGCAGTACTTC. Its translation: CASSLAQGQNPYEQYF. The chain links TRBV5-1 to TRBJ2-7, with D possibly matching TRBD1 (6 bases). The CDR3 has 16 amino acids. Trimming removed 0 bases at V and 2 bases at J, with 15 bases between. The germline V gene has CDR1 SGHRS and CDR2 YFSETQ.

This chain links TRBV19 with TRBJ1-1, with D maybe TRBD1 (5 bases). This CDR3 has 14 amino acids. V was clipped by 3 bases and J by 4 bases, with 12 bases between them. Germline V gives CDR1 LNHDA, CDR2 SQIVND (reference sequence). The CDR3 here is CASSIGGLGTEAFF. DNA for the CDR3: TGTGCCAGTAGTATCGGGGGTTTGGGCACTGAAGCTTTCTTT. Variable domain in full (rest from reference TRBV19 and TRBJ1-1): DGGITQSPKYLFRKEGQNVTLSCEQNLNHDAMYWYRQDPGQGLRLIYYSQIVNDFQKGDIAEGYSVSREKKESFPLTVTSAQKNPTAFYLCASSIGGLGTEAFFGQGTRLTVV.

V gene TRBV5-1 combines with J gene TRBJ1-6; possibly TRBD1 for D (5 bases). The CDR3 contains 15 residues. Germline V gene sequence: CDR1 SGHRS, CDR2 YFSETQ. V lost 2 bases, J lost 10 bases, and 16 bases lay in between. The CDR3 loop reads CASSFTGVRDSPLHF. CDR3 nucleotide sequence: TGCGCCAGCAGCTTTACCGGCGTTCGGGACTCACCCCTCCACTTT.

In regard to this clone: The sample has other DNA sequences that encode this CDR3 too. The CDR3 region has the DNA TGTGCCAGCGAATCTTCCTACGAGCAGTACTTC. As protein: CASESSYEQYF. V usage is TRBV6-1 and J usage is TRBJ2-7, with D unresolved. V was trimmed by 8 bases and J by 1 base, leaving 6 bases between them. Germline-derived CDR1 and CDR2 are MNHNS and SASEGT. The CDR3 is made up of 11 amino acids.

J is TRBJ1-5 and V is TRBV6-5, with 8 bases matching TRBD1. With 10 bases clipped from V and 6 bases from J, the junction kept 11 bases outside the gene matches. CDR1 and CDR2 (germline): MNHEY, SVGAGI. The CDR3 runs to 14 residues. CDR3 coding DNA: TGTGCCACCAGGGGAACAGGGGGTACTCAGCCCCAGCATTTT. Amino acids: CATRGTGGTQPQHF.

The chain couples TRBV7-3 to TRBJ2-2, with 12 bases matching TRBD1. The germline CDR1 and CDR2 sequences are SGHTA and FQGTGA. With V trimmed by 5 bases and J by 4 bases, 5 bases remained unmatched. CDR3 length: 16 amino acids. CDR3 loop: CASSPGTGGVTGELFF. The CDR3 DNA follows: TGTGCCAGCAGCCCGGGGACAGGGGGCGTCACCGGGGAGCTGTTTTTT. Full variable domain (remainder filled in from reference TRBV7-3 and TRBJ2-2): GAGVSQTPSNKVTEKGKYVELRCDPISGHTALYWYRQSLGQGPEFLIYFQGTGAADDSGLPNDRFFAVRPEGSVSTLKIQRTERGDSAVYLCASSPGTGGVTGELFFGEGSRLTVL.

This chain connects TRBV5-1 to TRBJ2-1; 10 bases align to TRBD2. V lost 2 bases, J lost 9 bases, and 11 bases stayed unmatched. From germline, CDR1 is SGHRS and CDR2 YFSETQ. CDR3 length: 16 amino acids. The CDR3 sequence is CASSLGLAGAIAEQFF. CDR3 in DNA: TGCGCCAGCAGCTTAGGGCTAGCGGGAGCTATAGCTGAGCAGTTCTTC. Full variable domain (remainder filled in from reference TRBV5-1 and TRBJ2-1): KAGVTQTPRYLIKTRGQQVTLSCSPISGHRSVSWYQQTPGQGLQFLFEYFSETQRNKGNFPGRFSGRQFSNSRSEMNVSTLELGDSALYLCASSLGLAGAIAEQFFGPGTRLTVL.